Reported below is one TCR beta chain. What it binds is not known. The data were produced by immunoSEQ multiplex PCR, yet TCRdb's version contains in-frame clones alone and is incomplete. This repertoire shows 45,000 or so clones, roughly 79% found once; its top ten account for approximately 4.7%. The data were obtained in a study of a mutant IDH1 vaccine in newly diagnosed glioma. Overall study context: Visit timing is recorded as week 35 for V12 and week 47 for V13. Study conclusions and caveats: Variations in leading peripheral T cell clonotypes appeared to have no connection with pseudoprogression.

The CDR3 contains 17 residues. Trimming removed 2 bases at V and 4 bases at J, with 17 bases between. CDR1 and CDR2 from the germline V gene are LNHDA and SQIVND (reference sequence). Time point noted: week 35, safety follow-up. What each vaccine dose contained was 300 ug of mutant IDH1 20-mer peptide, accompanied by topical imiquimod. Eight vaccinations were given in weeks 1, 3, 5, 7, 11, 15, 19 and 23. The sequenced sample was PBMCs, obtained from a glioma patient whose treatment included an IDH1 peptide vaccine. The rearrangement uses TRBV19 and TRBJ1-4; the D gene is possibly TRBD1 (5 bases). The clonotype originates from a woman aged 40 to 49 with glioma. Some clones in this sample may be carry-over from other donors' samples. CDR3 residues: CASSIKGRLSYNEKLFF. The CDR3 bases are TGTGCCAGTAGTATAAAGGGACGGCTGTCCTATAATGAAAAACTGTTTTTT. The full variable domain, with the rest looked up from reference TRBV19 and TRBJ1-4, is DGGITQSPKYLFRKEGQNVTLSCEQNLNHDAMYWYRQDPGQGLRLIYYSQIVNDFQKGDIAEGYSVSREKKESFPLTVTSAQKNPTAFYLCASSIKGRLSYNEKLFFGSGTQLSVL.